The source of this T cell receptor beta chain is a study of blood T cell repertoires in COVID-19 (dated by TCRdb to the early 2020s). Describing the broader study: Samples from collaborators originated in the United States, Italy and Spain and spanned both the acute and convalescent phases of COVID-19. The prospective study material was composed of cDNA or gDNA derived from T cells, B-cell-depleted T cells, or PBMCs. HLA class I and class II types, where available, came from metadata supplied by the sample provider rather than from assay-based typing. Samples came from the ongoing ImmuneRACE study (first 160 participants) plus 1,254 subjects from 6 global collaborators. The sample metadata nearly always contained a de-identified subject ID, COVID-19 status, age in years and sex. Subjects who had been exposed to COVID-19, were actively infected with it, or had recovered from it provided the deeply sampled blood TCRbeta repertoires that made up the dataset. The repertoires were made available in a free public database intended to serve as a resource for research on the immune response to SARS-CoV-2.

In its sample, this clone was seen a few times. Its target antigen remains unknown. Base quality data are lacking; no much larger clone is found one base away. TCRbeta CDR3 regions were amplified from genomic DNA by means of the immunoSEQ Assay, a bias-controlled multiplex PCR. On the study's bioinformatics: Within the assay, amplification of reference gene primers was used to estimate how many nucleated cells each sample contained. Sequence reads were collapsed and filtered to measure the absolute abundance of every unique TCRbeta CDR3 rearrangement. Productive Simpson clonality was computed per sample as the square root of Simpson's diversity index over productive rearrangements. In its TCRdb copy, this immuneACCESS table keeps in-frame sequences only and misses some clones. Where compared with another copy, unresolved V genes explain less than half of these, and the others have no known cause. For V, J and clone size, that table is used; D and trimming come from the DNA. The sample data list around 200,000 clones, and about 83% of these were observed just once. The leading ten clones occupy roughly 3.9% of the sample.

The collaborating institutions used their own protocols to collect whole blood in K2EDTA tubes. For TCRbeta analysis, collaborators shipped samples in one of three forms: frozen whole blood, isolated PBMCs, or DNA extracted from either of those sample types. Beyond this particular receptor, the publication reports: How much clinical and demographic metadata was included differed by source and by participant, and the metadata was provided uncurated.

As encoded in the germline V gene (reference sequence), CDR1 is MNHEY while CDR2 is SMNVEV. There are 16 amino acids in the CDR3, from cysteine to phenylalanine inclusive. The kept DNA is CDR3 alone, 48 bases in frame from the first base. The V end loses 10 bases and the J end loses 1 base, and a stretch of 22 bases separates them. Specimen: peripheral blood. The rearrangement combines TRBV27 with TRBJ1-1; TRBD1 is perhaps the D gene, given 6 matching bases. The sequence was obtained from a man aged 18 to 29 with active or convalescent COVID-19. At the DNA level, the sequence is TGTGCCAATCCGGGACAAGATAACTCGAGGAACACTGAAGCTTTCTTT. Translated, it gives CANPGQDNSRNTEAFF.